These T cell receptor beta chains were read from a single sample in a study of CD8+CD57+ T cells in acquired aplastic anemia. A single record per CDR3 protein comes from TCRdb applying MiXCR to the reads. The table records under 200,000 distinct CDR3 sequences, over 40% of them present only once. Sequencing was done on a sample of sorted CD4+, CD8+, or CD8+CD57+ T cells (not recorded which) from PBMCs. The receptors shown here come from a human donor with aplastic anemia. The CDR3 runs from the conserved cysteine through the conserved F or W. D genes are given only for firm matches. Clone size is shown for a subset of rows, as once, few, many or a class of expanded clone.

d_call | j_call | v_call | clone_size | cdr3_aa | cdr3_nt
NA | TRBJ2-1 | TRBV7-9 | NA | CASSTDNDNEQFF | TGTGCCAGCAGCACGGACAACGACAATGAGCAGTTCTTC
TRBD1 | TRBJ2-7 | TRBV7-9 | NA | CASSGTGGWNEQYF | TGTGCCAGCAGCGGGACAGGGGGCTGGAACGAGCAGTACTTC
TRBD2 | TRBJ2-5 | TRBV20-1 | many | CSARGGAGGQETQYF | TGCAGTGCCCGAGGGGGTGCGGGGGGACAAGAGACCCAGTACTTC
TRBD2 | TRBJ2-1 | TRBV7-6 | NA | CASSLETSGAYNEQFF | TGTGCCAGCAGCCTAGAGACTAGCGGGGCATACAATGAGCAGTTCTTC
NA | TRBJ2-1 | TRBV2 | once | CASGGWTNNEQFF | TGTGCCAGCGGTGGGTGGACAAACAATGAGCAGTTCTTC
TRBD2 | TRBJ2-3 | TRBV20-1 | many | CSASLAGVTDTQYF | TGCAGTGCTTCGCTAGCGGGAGTAACAGATACGCAGTATTTT
NA | TRBJ2-5 | TRBV15 | NA | CATSRARLETQYF | TGTGCCACCAGCAGGGCTCGGCTGGAGACCCAGTACTTC
TRBD1 | TRBJ1-2 | TRBV6-1 | few | CASSPNGQGKGYTF | TGTGCCAGCAGCCCAAACGGACAGGGGAAAGGCTACACCTTC
TRBD2 | TRBJ2-3 | TRBV3-1 | NA | CASSQGAGVGADTQYF | TGTGCCAGCAGCCAAGGAGCGGGAGTGGGGGCAGATACGCAGTATTTT
NA | TRBJ1-5 | TRBV5-1 | NA | CVSSPSGGSSQPQHF | TGCGTCAGCAGCCCCTCCGGGGGCAGCAGTCAGCCCCAGCATTTT
NA | TRBJ1-4 | TRBV2 | NA | CASSGLLGSENERLFF | TGTGCCAGCAGTGGCCTTCTCGGGTCGGAGAATGAAAGACTGTTCTTT
NA | TRBJ2-7 | TRBV4-2 | NA | CASSQVDTSNYEQYF | TGTGCCAGCAGCCAAGTCGATACTTCAAACTACGAGCAGTACTTC
NA | TRBJ1-5 | TRBV29-1 | NA | CSPITAGNQPQHF | TGCAGCCCTATCACGGCGGGCAATCAGCCCCAGCATTTT
NA | TRBJ2-3 | TRBV19 | once | CASSIGLATDTQYF | TGTGCCAGTAGTATAGGGTTGGCGACAGATACGCAGTATTTT
NA | TRBJ1-5 | TRBV15 | NA | CATSRVWQAVSNQPQHF | TGTGCCACCAGCAGAGTCTGGCAGGCCGTTAGCAATCAGCCCCAGCATTTT
NA | TRBJ2-2 | TRBV7-2 | NA | CASSFERGTYTGELFF | TGTGCCAGCAGCTTCGAAAGGGGCACTTACACCGGGGAGCTGTTTTTT
TRBD1 | TRBJ1-1 | TRBV5-6 | many | CASTEDRVTEAFF | TGTGCCAGCACCGAAGACAGGGTCACTGAAGCTTTCTTT
NA | TRBJ2-5 | TRBV9 | NA | CARSAMGGAETQYF | TGTGCCCGCAGCGCGATGGGGGGCGCAGAGACCCAGTACTTC
TRBD2 | TRBJ2-3 | TRBV15 | NA | CATSSGGSTDTQYF | TGTGCCACCAGCAGCGGGGGGAGCACAGATACGCAGTATTTT
TRBD2 | TRBJ2-7 | TRBV4-3 | once | CANSQRSSGSYEQYF | TGCGCCAACAGCCAACGGTCTAGCGGCTCCTACGAGCAGTACTTC
NA | TRBJ2-3 | TRBV15 | medium-sized | CATRGFGTDTQYF | TGTGCCACCAGGGGATTCGGCACAGATACGCAGTATTTT
NA | TRBJ1-2 | TRBV10-3 | NA | CAISTLAGGGNYGYTF | TGTGCCATCAGCACACTAGCGGGGGGTGGAAACTATGGCTACACCTTC
TRBD1 | TRBJ1-2 | TRBV20-1 | many | CSAFSTGGVGYTF | TGCAGTGCCTTCTCGACAGGGGGTGTTGGCTACACCTTC
TRBD1 | TRBJ2-1 | TRBV10-3 | NA | CATRLWGQGVYNEQFF | TGTGCCACCCGCTTATGGGGACAGGGGGTGTACAATGAGCAGTTCTTC
NA | TRBJ1-1 | TRBV29-1 | once | CSVVSNTEAFF | TGCAGCGTTGTATCGAACACTGAAGCTTTCTTT
NA | TRBJ2-1 | TRBV12-3/TRBV12-4 | few | CASRDGSSSYNEQFF | TGTGCCAGCAGGGACGGGTCGAGCTCCTACAATGAGCAGTTCTTC
TRBD1 | TRBJ1-2 | TRBV19 | many | CASSPRGGSPNGYTF | TGTGCCAGTAGTCCCAGGGGGGGGAGTCCCAATGGCTACACCTTC
NA | TRBJ2-1 | TRBV10-3 | NA | CAISVEDGYNEQFF | TGTGCCATCAGTGTCGAGGACGGCTACAATGAGCAGTTCTTC
NA | TRBJ2-1 | TRBV6-2/TRBV6-3 | many | CASSYGLIGSEQFF | TGTGCCAGCAGTTACGGTCTTATAGGGTCTGAGCAGTTCTTC
TRBD1 | TRBJ2-2 | TRBV2 | NA | CASTRDRQNTGELYF | TGTGCCAGCACGAGGGACAGACAGAACACCGGGGAGCTGTACTTC
TRBD2 | TRBJ2-7 | TRBV2 | many | CASSVSGGAAYEQYF | TGTGCCAGCAGTGTTAGCGGGGGGGCAGCCTACGAGCAGTACTTC
NA | TRBJ2-5 | TRBV6-5 | many | CASSYMGETQYF | TGTGCCAGCAGTTACATGGGAGAGACCCAGTACTTC
NA | TRBJ1-1 | TRBV2 | NA | CASSPTRFEAFF | TGTGCCAGCAGTCCCACTCGATTTGAAGCTTTCTTT
NA | TRBJ1-5 | TRBV4-1 | NA | CASSVRGNQPQHF | TGCGCCAGCAGCGTCAGGGGCAATCAGCCCCAGCATTTT
TRBD2 | TRBJ2-3 | TRBV7-2 | NA | CAGRYGGADTQYF | TGTGCCGGAAGGTACGGGGGGGCCGATACGCAGTATTTT
TRBD1 | TRBJ2-3 | TRBV29-1 | NA | CSSWGTGPPSLTHTQYF | TGCAGCAGTTGGGGGACAGGTCCACCATCCCTGACTCATACGCAGTATTTT
TRBD2 | TRBJ2-3 | TRBV5-1 | many | CASSFSSGTARDTQYF | TGCGCCAGCAGCTTCTCTAGCGGGACCGCAAGAGATACGCAGTATTTT
NA | TRBJ1-4 | TRBV20-1 | many | CSAGGQGNEKLFF | TGCAGTGCTGGCGGGCAGGGGAATGAAAAACTGTTTTTT
NA | TRBJ2-7 | TRBV7-2 | many | CASSLSLDEQYF | TGTGCCAGCAGCTTGTCCCTTGACGAGCAGTACTTC
NA | TRBJ2-5 | TRBV7-4 | NA | CASSQGRGQETQYF | TGTGCCAGCAGCCAAGGCCGGGGACAAGAGACCCAGTACTTC
NA | TRBJ2-2 | TRBV5-1 | many | CASSLIFWKNTGELFF | TGCGCCAGCAGCTTGATATTCTGGAAGAACACCGGGGAGCTGTTTTTT
NA | TRBJ1-5 | TRBV20-1 | many | CSASIGPQPQHF | TGCAGTGCTAGTATAGGCCCCCAGCCCCAGCATTTT
NA | TRBJ2-2 | TRBV6-1 | NA | CASRSGNTGELFF | TGTGCCAGCAGATCGGGGAACACCGGGGAGCTGTTTTTT
NA | TRBJ2-3 | TRBV7-3 | NA | CASRRTGTDTQYF | TGTGCCAGCAGAAGGACCGGCACAGATACGCAGTATTTT
NA | TRBJ2-3 | TRBV24-1 | few | CAISDPRGTDTQYF | TGTGCCATCAGTGACCCCAGGGGCACAGATACGCAGTACTTT
TRBD2 | TRBJ2-3 | TRBV10-3 | NA | CAISATSGGTDTQYF | TGTGCCATCAGTGCGACTAGCGGGGGCACAGATACGCAGTATTTT